The rows below give T cell receptor beta chains drawn from one sample of a study of T cells in Graves' hyperthyroidism and ophthalmopathy. In TCRdb, the multiplex PCR reads were re-called with MiXCR into one record per CDR3 protein. The sample contains roughly 500,000 distinct CDR3 sequences, about 45% of which appear only once. The sample consisted of peripheral blood or thyroid tissue (not recorded which). The receptors were sampled from an adult woman with Graves' disease, either hyperthyroidism or ophthalmopathy (not recorded which). The CDR3 runs from the conserved cysteine through the conserved F or W. A D gene is named only where the DNA matches it firmly. Not all rows give a size; the values are once, few, many and, for expanded clones, a class.

D: TRBD1
V: TRBV7-9
J: TRBJ1-2
size: NA
CDR3: CASSSAGQGAAGYTF
DNA: TGTGCCAGCAGCTCCGCCGGACAGGGGGCGGCTGGCTACACCTTC

D: TRBD1
V: TRBV28
J: TRBJ1-1
size: few
CDR3: CAIGTGGTEAFF
DNA: TGTGCCATAGGGACAGGGGGGACTGAAGCTTTCTTT

D: TRBD1
V: TRBV20-1
J: TRBJ1-5
size: few
CDR3: CSARRAGGSQPQHF
DNA: TGCAGTGCTAGGCGGGCAGGGGGTAGTCAGCCCCAGCATTTT

D: TRBD2
V: TRBV20-1
J: TRBJ2-5
size: NA
CDR3: CSVPQGAAGVSETQYF
DNA: TGCAGTGTCCCGCAAGGTGCAGCGGGAGTATCGGAGACCCAGTACTTC

D: NA
V: TRBV19
J: TRBJ1-1
size: NA
CDR3: CASSMTRNTEAFF
DNA: TGTGCCAGTAGTATGACCCGGAACACTGAAGCTTTCTTT

D: NA
V: TRBV5-1
J: TRBJ2-2
size: many
CDR3: CASSLDGNTGELFF
DNA: TGCGCCAGCAGCTTGGACGGGAACACCGGGGAGCTGTTTTTT

D: NA
V: TRBV7-9
J: TRBJ1-1
size: many
CDR3: CASRAPVGANTEAFF
DNA: TGTGCCAGCAGAGCCCCGGTGGGTGCGAACACTGAAGCTTTCTTT

D: TRBD1
V: TRBV7-8
J: TRBJ1-1
size: NA
CDR3: CASSQQGWEAFF
DNA: TGTGCCAGCAGCCAACAGGGGTGGGAAGCTTTCTTT

D: NA
V: TRBV10-3
J: TRBJ2-2
size: NA
CDR3: CAISGSELGTGELFF
DNA: TGTGCCATCAGTGGGTCCGAGTTAGGGACCGGGGAGCTGTTTTTT

D: NA
V: TRBV7-3
J: TRBJ1-5
size: once
CDR3: CASSHRDINQPQHF
DNA: TGTGCCAGCAGCCACCGGGACATCAATCAGCCCCAGCATTTT

D: NA
V: TRBV2
J: TRBJ1-2
size: NA
CDR3: CAAPGIANYGYTF
DNA: TGTGCTGCCCCCGGGATCGCGAACTATGGCTACACCTTC

D: NA
V: TRBV29-1
J: TRBJ2-2
size: few
CDR3: CNVVGPGELFF
DNA: TGCAACGTTGTAGGTCCCGGGGAGCTGTTTTTT

D: TRBD2
V: TRBV10-3
J: TRBJ2-5
size: NA
CDR3: CAISGTSGRETQYF
DNA: TGTGCCATCAGTGGGACTAGCGGGAGAGAGACCCAGTACTTC

D: NA
V: TRBV9
J: TRBJ1-3
size: many
CDR3: CASSVLDSGNTIYF
DNA: TGTGCCAGCAGCGTACTTGACTCTGGAAACACCATATATTTT

D: NA
V: TRBV13
J: TRBJ2-7
size: few
CDR3: CASISQGYEQYF
DNA: TGTGCCAGCATATCACAGGGTTACGAGCAGTACTTC

D: NA
V: TRBV29-1
J: TRBJ2-5
size: NA
CDR3: CSVQTHQETQYF
DNA: TGCAGCGTTCAGACACACCAAGAGACCCAGTACTTC